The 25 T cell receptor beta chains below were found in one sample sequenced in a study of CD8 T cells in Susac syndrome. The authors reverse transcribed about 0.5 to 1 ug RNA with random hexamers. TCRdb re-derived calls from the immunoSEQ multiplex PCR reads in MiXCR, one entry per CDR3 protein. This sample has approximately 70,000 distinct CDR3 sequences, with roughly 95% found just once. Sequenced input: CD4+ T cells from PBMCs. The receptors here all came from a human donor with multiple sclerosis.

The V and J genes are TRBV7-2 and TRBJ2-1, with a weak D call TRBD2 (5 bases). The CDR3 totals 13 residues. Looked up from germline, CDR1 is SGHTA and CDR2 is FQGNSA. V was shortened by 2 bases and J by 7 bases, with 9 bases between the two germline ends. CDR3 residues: CASSLTRWNEQFF. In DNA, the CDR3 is TGTGCCAGCAGCTTAACTAGGTGGAATGAGCAGTTCTTC.

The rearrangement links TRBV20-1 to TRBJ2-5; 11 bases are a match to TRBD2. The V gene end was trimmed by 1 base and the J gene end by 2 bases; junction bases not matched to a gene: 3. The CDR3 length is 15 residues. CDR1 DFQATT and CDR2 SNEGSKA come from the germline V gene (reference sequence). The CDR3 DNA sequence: TGCAGTGCTAGAGCTAGCGGGGGGCGGCAAGAGACCCAGTACTTC. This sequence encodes CSARASGGRQETQYF.

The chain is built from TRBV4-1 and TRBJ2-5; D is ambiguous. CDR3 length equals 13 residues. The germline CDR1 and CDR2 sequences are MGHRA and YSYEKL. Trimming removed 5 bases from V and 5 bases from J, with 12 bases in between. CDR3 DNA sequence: TGCGCCAGCAGCACAAGAAGAGACGAGACCCAGTACTTC. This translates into CASSTRRDETQYF.

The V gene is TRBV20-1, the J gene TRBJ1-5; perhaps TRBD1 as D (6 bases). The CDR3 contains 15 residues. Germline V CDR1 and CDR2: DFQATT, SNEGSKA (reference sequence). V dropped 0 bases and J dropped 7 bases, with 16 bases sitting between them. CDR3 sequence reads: CSARDSSGGQQPQHF. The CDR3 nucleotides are TGCAGTGCTAGAGATTCTTCGGGGGGCCAGCAGCCCCAGCATTTT.

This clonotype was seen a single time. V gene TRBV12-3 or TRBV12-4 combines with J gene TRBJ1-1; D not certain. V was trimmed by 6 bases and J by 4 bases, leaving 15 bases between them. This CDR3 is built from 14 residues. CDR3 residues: CASSPPEVSTEAFF. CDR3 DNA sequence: TGTGCCAGCAGCCCCCCGGAAGTGAGCACTGAAGCTTTCTTT.

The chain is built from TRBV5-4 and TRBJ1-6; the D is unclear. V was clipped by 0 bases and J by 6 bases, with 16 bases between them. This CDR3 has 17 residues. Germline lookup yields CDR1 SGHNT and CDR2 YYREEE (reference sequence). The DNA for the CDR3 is TGTGCCAGCAGCTTGGACAAATTGGGCGGAACTAATTCACCCCTCCACTTT. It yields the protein CASSLDKLGGTNSPLHF.

The CDR3 DNA reads as TGTGCCATCAGTTGGACAGCCCAAGAGACCCAGTACTTC. The encoded protein is CAISWTAQETQYF. The chain has TRBV10-3 and TRBJ2-5; D perhaps matches TRBD1 (6 bases). The CDR3 consists of 13 residues. Germline assignment: CDR1 ENHRY and CDR2 SYGVKD. The V gene lost 5 bases and the J gene lost 1 base, with 8 bases spanning the gap.

The CDR3 here is CASRPTGTTYNEQFF. In DNA, the CDR3 is TGTGCCAGCAGGCCTACAGGGACTACCTACAATGAGCAGTTCTTC. The genes are TRBV3-1 and TRBJ2-1; a weak D match, TRBD2 (7 bases). In germline, CDR1 is LGHDT, CDR2 YNNKEL (reference sequence). The CDR3 loop spans 15 amino acids. Between the trimmed V and J ends, which lost 6 bases and 2 bases, there was a span of 14 bases.

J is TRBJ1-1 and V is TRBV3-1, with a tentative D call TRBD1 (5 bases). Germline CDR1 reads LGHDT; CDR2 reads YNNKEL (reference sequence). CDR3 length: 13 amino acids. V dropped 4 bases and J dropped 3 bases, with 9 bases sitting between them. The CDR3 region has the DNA TGTGCCAGCAGCCTTATGGGGGACACTGAAGCTTTCTTT. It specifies CASSLMGDTEAFF. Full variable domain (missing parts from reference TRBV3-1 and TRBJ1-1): DTAVSQTPKYLVTQMGNDKSIKCEQNLGHDTMYWYKQDSKKFLKIMFSYNNKELIINETVPNRFSPKSPDKAHLNLHINSLELGDSAVYFCASSLMGDTEAFFGQGTRLTVV.

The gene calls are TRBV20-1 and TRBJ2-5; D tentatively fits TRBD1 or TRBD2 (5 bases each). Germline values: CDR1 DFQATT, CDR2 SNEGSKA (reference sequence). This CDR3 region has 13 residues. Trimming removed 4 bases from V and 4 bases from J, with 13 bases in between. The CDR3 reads CSAIFQGRETQYF. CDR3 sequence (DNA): TGCAGTGCTATATTCCAGGGACGAGAGACCCAGTACTTC.

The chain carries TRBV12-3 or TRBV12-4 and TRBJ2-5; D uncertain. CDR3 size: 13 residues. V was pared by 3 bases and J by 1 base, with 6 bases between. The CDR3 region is CASSFNLQETQYF. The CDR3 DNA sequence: TGTGCCAGCAGTTTTAACCTCCAAGAGACCCAGTACTTC.

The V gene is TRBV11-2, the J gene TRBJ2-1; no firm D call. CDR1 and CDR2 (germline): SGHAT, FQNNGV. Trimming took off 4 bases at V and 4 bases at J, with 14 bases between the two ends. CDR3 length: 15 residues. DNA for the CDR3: TGTGCCAGCAGCTCCACCCTCGTACGGTACAATGAGCAGTTCTTC. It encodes CASSSTLVRYNEQFF.

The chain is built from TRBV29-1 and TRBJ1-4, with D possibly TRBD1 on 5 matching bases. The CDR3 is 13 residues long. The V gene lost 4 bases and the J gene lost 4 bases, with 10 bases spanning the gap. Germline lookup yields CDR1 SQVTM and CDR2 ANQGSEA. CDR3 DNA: TGCAGCGTTGCCTCAGGGAGTAATGAAAAACTGTTTTTT. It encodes CSVASGSNEKLFF.

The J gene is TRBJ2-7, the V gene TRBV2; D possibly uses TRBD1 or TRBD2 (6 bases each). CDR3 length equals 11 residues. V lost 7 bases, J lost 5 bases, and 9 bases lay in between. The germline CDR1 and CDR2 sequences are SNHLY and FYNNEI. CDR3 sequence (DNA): TGTGCCAGCAATAGGGGGGACGAGCAGTACTTC. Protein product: CASNRGDEQYF.

The chain's CDR3 is CATSDLRVGTGVQETQYF. CDR3 sequence (DNA): TGTGCCACCAGTGATTTGCGTGTTGGGACAGGTGTCCAAGAGACCCAGTACTTC. The chain combines TRBV24-1 with TRBJ2-5, with 8 positions matching TRBD1. CDR3 length: 18 residues. Trimming removed 0 bases from V and 1 base from J; junction bases left unmatched: 9. Germline lookup yields CDR1 KGHDR and CDR2 SFDVKD.

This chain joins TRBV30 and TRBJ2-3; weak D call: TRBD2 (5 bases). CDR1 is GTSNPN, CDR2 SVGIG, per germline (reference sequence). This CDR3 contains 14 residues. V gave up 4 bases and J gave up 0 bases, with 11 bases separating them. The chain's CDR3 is CAWTTGISTDTQYF. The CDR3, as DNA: TGTGCCTGGACGACGGGGATTAGCACAGATACGCAGTATTTT. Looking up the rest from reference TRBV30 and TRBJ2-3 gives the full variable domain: SQTIHQWPATLVQPVGSPLSLECTVEGTSNPNLYWYRQAAGRGLQLLFYSVGIGQISSEVPQNLSASRPQDRQFILSSKKLLLSDSGFYLCAWTTGISTDTQYFGPGTRLTVL.

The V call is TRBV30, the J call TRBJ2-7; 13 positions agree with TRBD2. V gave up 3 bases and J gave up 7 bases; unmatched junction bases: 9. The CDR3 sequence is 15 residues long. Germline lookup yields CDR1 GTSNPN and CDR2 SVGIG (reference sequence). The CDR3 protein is CAWSAGTSGVGEQYF. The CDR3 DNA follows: TGTGCCTGGAGCGCCGGGACTAGCGGGGTTGGGGAGCAGTACTTC.

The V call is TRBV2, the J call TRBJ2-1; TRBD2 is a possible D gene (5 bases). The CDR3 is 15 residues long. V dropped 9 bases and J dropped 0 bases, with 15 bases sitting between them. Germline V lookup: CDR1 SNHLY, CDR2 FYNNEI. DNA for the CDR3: TGTGCCAGTGCCCAATCGGGGAGCTCCTACAATGAGCAGTTCTTC. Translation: CASAQSGSSYNEQFF.

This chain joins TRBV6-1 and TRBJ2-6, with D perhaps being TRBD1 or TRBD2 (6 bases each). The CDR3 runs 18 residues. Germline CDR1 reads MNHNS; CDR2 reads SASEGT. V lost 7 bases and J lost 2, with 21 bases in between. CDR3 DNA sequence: TGTGCCAGCACCCGAGGCTGGGGGGCTAGGACTGGGGCCAACGTCCTGACTTTC. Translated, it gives CASTRGWGARTGANVLTF.

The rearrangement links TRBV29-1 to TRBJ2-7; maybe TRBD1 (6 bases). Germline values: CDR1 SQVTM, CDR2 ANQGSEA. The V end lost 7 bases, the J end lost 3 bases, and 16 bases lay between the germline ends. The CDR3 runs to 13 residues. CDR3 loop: CSAAGQQLYEQYF. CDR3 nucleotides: TGCAGCGCGGCAGGACAGCAACTCTACGAGCAGTACTTC.

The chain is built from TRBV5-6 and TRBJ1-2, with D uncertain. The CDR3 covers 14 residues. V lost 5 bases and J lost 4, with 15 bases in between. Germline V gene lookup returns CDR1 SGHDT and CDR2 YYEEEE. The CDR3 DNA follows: TGTGCCAGCAGTCCGACGGTCCTTGGCTATGGCTACACCTTC. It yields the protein CASSPTVLGYGYTF.

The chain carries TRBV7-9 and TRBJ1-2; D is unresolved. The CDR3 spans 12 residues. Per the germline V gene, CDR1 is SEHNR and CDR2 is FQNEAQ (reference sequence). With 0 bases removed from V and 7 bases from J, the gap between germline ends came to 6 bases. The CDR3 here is CASSLARVGYTF. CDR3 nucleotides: TGTGCCAGCAGCTTAGCGAGGGTTGGCTACACCTTC.

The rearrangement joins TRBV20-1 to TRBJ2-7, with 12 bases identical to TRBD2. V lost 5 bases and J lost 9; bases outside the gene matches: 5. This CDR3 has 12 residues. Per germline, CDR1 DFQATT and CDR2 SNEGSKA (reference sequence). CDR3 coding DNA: TGCAGTGCTCGACTAGCGGGGGTTGCGCAGTACTTC. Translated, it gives CSARLAGVAQYF.

The CDR3: CAISEYGTEAFF. CDR3 DNA: TGTGCCATCAGTGAGTACGGTACTGAAGCTTTCTTT. The chain couples TRBV10-3 to TRBJ1-1; D is uncertain. The V gene's germline CDR1 is ENHRY and CDR2 SYGVKD. V lost 1 base and J lost 5, with 5 bases in between. CDR3 length: 12 amino acids.

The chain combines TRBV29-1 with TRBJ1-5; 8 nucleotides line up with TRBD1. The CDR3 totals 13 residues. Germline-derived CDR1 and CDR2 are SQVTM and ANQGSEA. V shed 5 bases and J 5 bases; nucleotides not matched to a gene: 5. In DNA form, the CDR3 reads TGCAGCGTTTCGGACAGGGTCGATCAGCCCCAGCATTTT. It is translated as CSVSDRVDQPQHF.